A single sample is the source of the 19 T cell receptor beta chains below, sequenced in a study of T cells in Graves' hyperthyroidism and ophthalmopathy. From RNA transcripts, TCR beta CDR3 regions were amplified. An initial round of RT-PCR targeting the TCR CDR3 relied on the HTBI primer set. From the multiplex PCR reads, TCRdb called clonotypes with MiXCR, one entry per CDR3 protein. The sample includes hundreds of thousands of distinct CDR3 sequences, around a quarter seen only once; the top ten take roughly 12%. The sequencing input was blood. The source is a woman aged 25 to 39 with Graves' ophthalmopathy.

This clonotype came up many times. The chain combines TRBV20-1 with TRBJ2-7; D could derive from TRBD1 or TRBD2 (5 bases each). CDR3 length: 14 residues. Germline values: CDR1 DFQATT, CDR2 SNEGSKA (reference sequence). V lost 6 bases and J lost 1, with 16 bases in between. In DNA form, the CDR3 reads TGCAGTGCATGGGACCGTATTCGTTCCTACGAGCAGTACTTC. Translating gives CSAWDRIRSYEQYF.

This clonotype has ten or more counts. This rearrangement joins TRBV12-3 or TRBV12-4 to TRBJ1-1, with D unresolved. Trimming removed 8 bases from V and 4 bases from J, with 11 bases in between. This CDR3 spans 12 amino acids. CDR3 nucleotides: TGTGCCAGCTCCTATTTCAGCACTGAAGCTTTCTTT. Protein sequence: CASSYFSTEAFF.

This clonotype was detected ten times or more. V is TRBV19 and J is TRBJ2-7; D remains unclear. CDR1 and CDR2 (germline): LNHDA, SQIVND (reference sequence). The V end was cut by 5 bases, the J end by 0 bases, with 11 bases between. The CDR3 has 14 amino acids. The CDR3 spells CASSYTQSSYEQYF. Written as DNA, the CDR3 is TGTGCCAGTAGTTATACCCAAAGCTCCTACGAGCAGTACTTC.

This clonotype has a handful of counts. Given a much more abundant clone one base away, this may be a read error. The J gene is TRBJ1-1, the V gene TRBV27; D is undetermined. The V gene's germline CDR1 is MNHEY and CDR2 SMNVEV (reference sequence). This CDR3 contains 14 residues. The CDR3 coding sequence is TGTGCCAGCAGTTTCTCGAGGGAAGACACTGGAGCTTTCTTT. It codes for CASSFSREDTGAFF.

V gene TRBV5-1 combines with J gene TRBJ1-2, with D hard to call. Germline values: CDR1 SGHRS, CDR2 YFSETQ. This CDR3 has 15 residues. Trimming pared 4 bases from V and 0 bases from J, leaving 13 bases between. CDR3 loop: CASSPLEASNYGYTF. The CDR3 DNA reads TGCGCCAGCAGCCCTCTTGAGGCCTCTAACTATGGCTACACCTTC.

This clonotype came up many times. The DNA of the CDR3 is TGCAGTGCTAGTTTCGGAGAGACTGGAAACACCATATATTTT. It encodes CSASFGETGNTIYF. The chain has TRBV20-1 and TRBJ1-3; D is uncertain. The CDR3 is 14 residues long. Between the trimmed V and J ends, which lost 3 bases and 2 bases, there was a span of 11 bases. The germline V gene encodes CDR1 DFQATT and CDR2 SNEGSKA (reference sequence).

This clonotype was counted many times. The rearrangement links TRBV28 to TRBJ2-7; D is ambiguous. The V gene lost 3 bases and the J gene lost 2 bases, with 8 bases spanning the gap. The CDR3 length is 13 residues. Per the germline V gene, CDR1 is MDHEN and CDR2 is SYDVKM. The chain's CDR3 is CASSFDITYEQYF. In DNA, the CDR3 is TGTGCCAGCAGTTTCGACATCACCTACGAGCAGTACTTC.

On this clonotype itself: With a much larger clone just one base away, this may be a read error. This chain connects TRBV28 to TRBJ2-2; D unclear. Germline V gene lookup returns CDR1 MDHEN and CDR2 SYDVKM. This CDR3 has 13 amino acids. V lost 7 bases, J lost 4 bases, and 10 bases lay in between. The CDR3 loop is CASNCESTGELFF. The CDR3, as DNA: TGTGCCAGCAATTGCGAATCCACCGGGGAGCTGTTTTTT.

V is TRBV7-6 and J is TRBJ1-5; 11 bases line up with TRBD1. The CDR3 consists of 18 residues. Per the germline V gene, CDR1 is SGHVS and CDR2 is FNYEAQ. The V segment lost 5 bases and the J segment 4 bases; nucleotides outside the gene matches: 13. As DNA, the CDR3 is TGTGCCAGCAGCGTTGAACGTGCCGGGACAGGGGGGAATCAGCCCCAGCATTTT. Protein sequence: CASSVERAGTGGNQPQHF.

This clonotype has only a few counts. The chain employs TRBV29-1 and TRBJ2-7; 7 positions match TRBD2. Trimming at V came to 5 bases and at J to 7 bases, leaving 17 bases not matched to a gene. From germline, CDR1 is SQVTM and CDR2 ANQGSEA. The CDR3 loop spans 15 amino acids. This chain's CDR3 is CSVSGGTLPVLEQYF. CDR3 sequence (DNA): TGCAGCGTTTCCGGGGGGACCCTCCCAGTTTTGGAGCAGTACTTC.

As concerns this clonotype: A single base separates this from a much larger clone, so it may be a read error. V gene TRBV2 combines with J gene TRBJ1-2, with D tentatively TRBD1 (5 bases). The CDR3 is 13 amino acids. V lost 0 bases and J lost 6, with 8 bases in between. Germline V CDR1 and CDR2: SNHLY, FYNNEI. CDR3 bases: TGTGCCAGCAGTGAAGCTTGGACAAATGGCTACACCTTC. It is translated as CASSEAWTNGYTF.

The chain is built from TRBV20-1 and TRBJ2-5, with a possible D match to TRBD2 (7 bases). This CDR3 comprises 16 residues. V lost 5 bases and J lost 5, with 24 bases in between. Per germline, CDR1 DFQATT and CDR2 SNEGSKA (reference sequence). The CDR3 is CSASWYREGNRETQYF. CDR3 nucleotide sequence: TGCAGTGCTTCTTGGTACAGGGAGGGGAATAGGGAGACCCAGTACTTC.

This rearrangement joins TRBV12-3 or TRBV12-4 to TRBJ1-1; 8 positions match TRBD1. V shed 6 bases, J shed 1 base, and the junction held 4 bases outside the gene matches. The CDR3 is 14 amino acids. The CDR3 sequence: CASRNRGANTEAFF. CDR3 sequence (DNA): TGTGCCAGCAGGAACAGGGGGGCGAACACTGAAGCTTTCTTT.

This clonotype has ten or more counts. This chain links TRBV19 with TRBJ1-1; possibly TRBD1 for D (6 bases). V lost 3 bases and J 0 bases, leaving 8 bases between the germline ends. The CDR3 has 14 residues. Germline loops: CDR1 LNHDA, CDR2 SQIVND (reference sequence). This chain's CDR3 is CASSIGQMNTEAFF. CDR3 nucleotide sequence: TGTGCCAGTAGTATCGGACAGATGAACACTGAAGCTTTCTTT. Variable domain in full (rest from reference TRBV19 and TRBJ1-1): DGGITQSPKYLFRKEGQNVTLSCEQNLNHDAMYWYRQDPGQGLRLIYYSQIVNDFQKGDIAEGYSVSREKKESFPLTVTSAQKNPTAFYLCASSIGQMNTEAFFGQGTRLTVV.

The V gene is TRBV30, the J gene TRBJ1-1; weak D call: TRBD1 (6 bases). The CDR3 length is 12 residues. V dropped 8 bases and J dropped 2 bases, with 12 bases sitting between them. In germline, CDR1 is GTSNPN, CDR2 SVGIG (reference sequence). DNA of the CDR3: TGTGCCGGACGGACAGCCAACACTGAAGCTTTCTTT. Encoded protein: CAGRTANTEAFF.

This clonotype was counted only a few times. CDR3 region: CASSSSSGRASYEQYF. CDR3 in DNA: TGTGCCAGCAGTTCCTCTAGCGGGAGGGCCTCCTACGAGCAGTACTTC. The V gene is TRBV2, the J gene TRBJ2-7, with 12 bases that match TRBD2. This CDR3 spans 16 amino acids. Germline V lookup: CDR1 SNHLY, CDR2 FYNNEI. The junction had 5 bases not matched to a gene; V was cut back by 5 bases and J by 0 bases.

About this clonotype itself: A much larger clone differs by one base, so this may be a read error. The J gene is TRBJ1-1, the V gene TRBV6-5, with a tentative D call TRBD1 (6 bases). This CDR3 has 17 residues. Germline CDR1 and CDR2: MNHEY and SVGAGI. CDR3 amino acids: CASSYSGAGEGNTEACF. The CDR3, as DNA: TGTGCCAGCAGTTACTCGGGGGCCGGGGAAGGGAACACTGAAGCTTGCTTT.

In this sample, this clonotype turned up many times. This chain links TRBV29-1 with TRBJ1-1, with D unresolved. The length of the CDR3 is 12 residues. From germline, CDR1 is SQVTM and CDR2 ANQGSEA. V lost 4 bases to trimming and J lost 0 bases, with 6 bases between them. The CDR3 coding sequence is TGCAGCGTTGGGTCCATGAACACTGAAGCTTTCTTT. Translated, it gives CSVGSMNTEAFF.

Many counts were recorded for this clonotype. This chain joins TRBV9 and TRBJ2-5, with D unresolved. V lost 0 bases to trimming and J lost 5 bases, with 8 bases between them. The CDR3 contains 13 residues. Germline V lookup: CDR1 SGDLS, CDR2 YYNGEE. The CDR3 DNA sequence: TGTGCCAGCAGCGTAGGCGGCGTGGAGACCCAGTACTTC. Its translation: CASSVGGVETQYF.